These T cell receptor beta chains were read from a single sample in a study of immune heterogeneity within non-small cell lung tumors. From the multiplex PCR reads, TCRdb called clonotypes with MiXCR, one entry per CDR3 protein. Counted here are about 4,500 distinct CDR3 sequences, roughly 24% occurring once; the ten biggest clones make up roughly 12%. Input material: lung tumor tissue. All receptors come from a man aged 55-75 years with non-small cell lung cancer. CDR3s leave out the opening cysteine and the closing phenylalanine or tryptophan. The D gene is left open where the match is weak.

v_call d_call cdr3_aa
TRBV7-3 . ASSLRWGYEQY
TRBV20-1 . SPGGAF
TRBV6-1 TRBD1 ASSNYIGGWHTEAF
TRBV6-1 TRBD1 ASGTDFSPLH
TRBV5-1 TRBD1 ASSSTGGSYEQY
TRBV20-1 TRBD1 SAKWGQGRSPLH
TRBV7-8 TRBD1 TSSYRGDPNSPLH
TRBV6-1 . ASSDPGPEQF
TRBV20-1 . SARDAGTPYNEQF
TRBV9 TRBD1 ASSLSGTGNQETQY
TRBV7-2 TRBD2 ASSAGEGLGFVQY
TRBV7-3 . ASSLLVSTDTQY
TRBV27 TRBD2 ASRASGRGPYNEQF
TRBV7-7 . ASSLRAGNTGELF
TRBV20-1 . SASPWGSGGYT
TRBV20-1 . SASWGGDEKLF
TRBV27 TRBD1 ASSESPGTGSYEQY
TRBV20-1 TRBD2 SARVGTSGYNEQF
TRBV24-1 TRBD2 ATSDPTSGRRDEQF
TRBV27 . ASSPLGHGELF
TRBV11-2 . ASSLSGRDNYGYT
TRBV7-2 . ASSLRQDNSPLH
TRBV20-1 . SATDQGSYEQY
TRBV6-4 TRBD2 ASSDSGGVGADTQY
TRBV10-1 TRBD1 ASSGSTGGTQY
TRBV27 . ASSPNVRGEQF
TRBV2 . ASSATGTNTIY
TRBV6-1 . ASTKTRGESPLH
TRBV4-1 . ASSLFSLISYEQY
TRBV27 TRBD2 ASSPLPRTSGNGNEQF
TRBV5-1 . ASSLGGFRTDTQY
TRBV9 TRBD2 ASPQGKRETSYEQY
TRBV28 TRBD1 AARTGTLYEQY
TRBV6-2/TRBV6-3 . ASSGGPGLKF
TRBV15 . ATSRDVDQPQH
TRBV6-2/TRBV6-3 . ASRQGPDTQY
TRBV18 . ASSPQGPYTEAF
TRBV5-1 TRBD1 ASSPRQGSTGELF
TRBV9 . ASSVEEGRETQY
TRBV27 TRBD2 ASSPGTSGVYEQY
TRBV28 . ASSPQILRAGDSYEQY
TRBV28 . ASSLPINEQF
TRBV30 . AWSVKGSWTEAF
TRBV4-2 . ASSRGGQFYGYT